This T cell receptor (beta chain) appears in the sequencing data of a study of OX40 agonist ivuxolimab in advanced cancers. Study in general: Dosing consisted of intravenous ivuxolimab at 0.01 to 10 mg/kg every 2 weeks.

Clones were read by immunoSEQ multiplex PCR, and TCRdb kept only the in-frame ones, dropping some. This table holds 91,000 or so clones, approximately 94% found once. Note on this clone: The antigen is unknown.

Overall study findings and caveats: Expanded clones were, on average, more numerous among CD8+ T cells than CD4+.

The TCR sequence derives from an adult with an advanced solid tumor such as melanoma, head and neck, liver or kidney cancer. The sample here was CD4+ or CD8+ T cells sorted from blood, taken in a trial of the OX40 agonist ivuxolimab.

In DNA form, the CDR3 reads TGTGCCAGCAGCGTAGGCATTGGGGCAGCTAACTATGGCTACACCTTC. The encoded protein is CASSVGIGAANYGYTF. The V and J genes are TRBV9 and TRBJ1-2; a possible D gene is TRBD1 (5 bases). There are 16 residues in the CDR3. Germline V gene sequence: CDR1 SGDLS, CDR2 YYNGEE. V was trimmed by 0 bases and J by 0 bases, leaving 12 bases between them. Full variable domain (missing parts from reference TRBV9 and TRBJ1-2): DSGVTQTPKHLITATGQRVTLRCSPRSGDLSVYWYQQSLDQGLQFLIQYYNGEERAKGNILERFSAQQFPDLHSELNLSSLELGDSALYFCASSVGIGAANYGYTFGSGTRLTVV.